The TCR beta chain under discussion was sequenced for a study of blood T cell repertoires in COVID-19. Looking at the study overall: Acute and convalescent COVID-19 samples came from the United States, Italy and Spain. Nucleic acid was either cDNA or gDNA, and it came from T cells, B-cell-depleted T cells, or PBMCs.

CDR1 MNHEY and CDR2 SMNVEV come from the germline V gene (reference sequence). The ends were cut back, 4 bases at V and 1 base at J, with 7 bases in the middle. CDR3 length equals 13 residues. Per the original data handling: For nucleated cells, counts were estimated from reference gene primer amplification. Assay: immunoSEQ multiplex PCR; the TCRdb copy retains only in-frame clones and omits some. V and J calls and clone size are copied from that table; D and trimming were computed from the DNA. The data hold 100,000 to 150,000 clones, with roughly 90% observed a single time. Enrollment of patients from Seattle took place during active infection, with longitudinal follow-up.

This TCR was sampled from a man aged 45-65 years with COVID-19, enrolled during active disease. This sequence joins TRBV27 and TRBJ1-2; D is unclear. The specimen was peripheral blood. The DNA of the CDR3 is TGTGCCAGCAGTTGGGCCAGTAACTATGGCTACACCTTC. Translation gives CASSWASNYGYTF.